These 14 T cell receptor beta chains were sequenced from one sample in a study of tumor and adjacent non-tumor tissue in lung cancer. This sample's RNA came from whole unsorted tissue. The library came from three nested PCR rounds adapted from ARM-PCR protocols. TCRdb itself ran the multiplex PCR reads through MiXCR, one entry per CDR3 protein. The sample carries roughly 150,000 distinct CDR3 sequences, around 60% recorded once. Sequencing used lung tumor tissue. The receptors derive from a man aged 55-75 years with small cell lung cancer.

The J gene is TRBJ2-7, the V gene TRBV10-2; unclear D gene. The CDR3 is made up of 14 amino acids. V was clipped by 5 bases and J by 3 bases, with 14 bases between them. CDR1 and CDR2 from the germline V gene are WSHSY and SAAADI. CDR3 in DNA: TGCGCCAGCAGTCTTGGGATATGGGGCTACGAGCAGTACTTC. Residues: CASSLGIWGYEQYF.

As regards this clonotype: A junction boundary mismatches the germline segment, possibly from a read error. The rearrangement links TRBV6-6 to TRBJ2-7, with 7 bases fitting TRBD2. Germline lookup yields CDR1 MNHNY and CDR2 SVGAGI (reference sequence). This CDR3 spans 18 amino acids. In DNA, the CDR3 is TGTGCCAGCAGTTACTCGGGGCTCGCTAGCGGCAAACCTTACGAGCAGTGCTTC. It codes for CASSYSGLASGKPYEQCF.

In the case of this clonotype: One end of the junction is discordant with germline, which a read error may explain. The chain combines TRBV11-2 with TRBJ2-3; D possibly matches TRBD1 or TRBD2 (6 bases each). The CDR3 spans 16 residues. Germline CDR1 is SGHAT and CDR2 is FQNNGV. In DNA, the CDR3 is TGTGCCAACAGCTCAGCTCTAGGAGGGGGAACAGATACGCGGTATTTT. This codes for CANSSALGGGTDTRYF. Supplemented by reference TRBV11-2 and TRBJ2-3, the full variable domain reads EAGVAQSPRYKIIEKRQSVAFWCNPISGHATLYWYQQILGQGPKLLIQFQNNGVVDDSQLPKDRFSAERLKGVDSTLKIQPAKLEDSAVYLCANSSALGGGTDTRYFGPGTRLTVL.

In regard to this clonotype: A single base separates this from a much larger clone, so it may be a read error. The genes are TRBV20-1 and TRBJ1-1; TRBD1 matches at 9 bases. The CDR3 runs to 12 residues. In germline, CDR1 is DFQATT, CDR2 SNEGSKA (reference sequence). As DNA, the CDR3 is TGCAGTGCTAGGAGACAGGGGGGTGAAACTTTCTTT. Amino acid sequence: CSARRQGGETFF.

Comments on this clonotype: Relative to the germline gene, one junction end is altered; a read error may explain this. The V gene is TRBV20-1, the J gene TRBJ2-7, with 9 positions matching TRBD2. Per germline, CDR1 DFQATT and CDR2 SNEGSKA (reference sequence). CDR3 length: 15 amino acids. The CDR3 reads CNARDFRREGYEQCF. Here the CDR3 DNA reads TGCAATGCCAGAGATTTTAGGCGGGAGGGGTACGAGCAGTGCTTC.

Of note for this clonotype: Since the CDR3 does not end with the conserved phenylalanine or tryptophan, this likely comes from a read error. The V and J genes are TRBV12-3 or TRBV12-4 and TRBJ1-6, with D perhaps matching TRBD1 (6 bases). The CDR3 runs 15 residues. Deletions cut 5 bases from V and 11 bases from J, with 19 bases between. The chain's CDR3 is CASSLQGQGAAPLHP. CDR3 sequence (DNA): TGTGCCAGCAGTCTCCAGGGGCAGGGCGCCGCACCCCTCCACCCT.

To note about this clonotype: Possible read error: a much larger clone is one base away. This rearrangement joins TRBV29-1 to TRBJ2-1; TRBD2 agrees at 8 bases. The CDR3 length is 15 residues. V lost 8 bases to trimming and J lost 0 bases; unmatched junction nucleotides: 9. CDR1 is SQVTM and CDR2 is ANQGSEA in the germline V gene. The CDR3 DNA is TGCAGCACCACGGGCAGCGGGAGCTCCTACAATGAGCAGTTCTTC. Its translation is CSTTGSGSSYNEQFF.

The V gene is TRBV5-6, the J gene TRBJ2-7; D is unclear. Germline CDR1 is SGHDT and CDR2 is YYEEEE. The CDR3 spans 15 residues. V lost 3 bases to trimming and J lost 7 bases, with 20 bases between them. For the CDR3, the DNA is TGTGCCAGCAGCTCCGCCGGGTCTAGTGTGTGGGAGCAGTACGTC. Protein product: CASSSAGSSVWEQYV.

With regard to this clonotype: At one of its ends the junction is not consistent with the germline gene, which may arise from a read error. The V and J genes are TRBV2 and TRBJ2-5; TRBD2 aligns across 13 bases. This CDR3 has 15 residues. CDR1 and CDR2 (germline): SNHLY, FYNNEI. Written as DNA, the CDR3 is TGTGCCAGCGCCAAACTAGCGGGAGGGCAAGAAACCCAGTACTTC. Translation gives CASAKLAGGQETQYF.

Of note for this clonotype: A single base separates this from a much larger clone, so it may be a read error. This rearrangement joins TRBV12-3 or TRBV12-4 to TRBJ2-2; tentative D call: TRBD2 (5 bases). The CDR3 extends over 15 amino acids. Trimming stripped 1 base from V and 4 bases from J, with 10 bases between. The CDR3: CASSLGRAITGELFF. CDR3 in DNA: TGTGCCAGCAGTTTAGGGCGGGCGATCACCGGGGAGCTGTTTTTT.

As for this clonotype: A much larger clone sits a single nucleotide away, making a read error possible. CDR3 DNA sequence: TGCAGTGCTGGACCAGCGGAGATCACAGATACGCAGTATTTT. Its translation is CSAGPAEITDTQYF. The rearrangement uses TRBV20-1 and TRBJ2-3; maybe TRBD2 (5 bases). CDR3 size: 14 residues. V lost 5 bases and J lost 2, with 14 bases in between. Germline V CDR1 and CDR2: DFQATT, SNEGSKA (reference sequence).

The rearrangement joins TRBV20-1 to TRBJ1-5, with D perhaps matching TRBD1 (6 bases). Germline CDR1 is DFQATT and CDR2 is SNEGSKA (reference sequence). The CDR3 is 13 amino acids. The ends were cut back, 7 bases at V and 9 bases at J, with 19 bases in the middle. This CDR3 is CSVSTQGSRPQHF. The CDR3 DNA reads TGCAGTGTTTCTACACAGGGTTCTCGGCCCCAGCATTTT.

This clonotype was picked up one time. Compared with germline, one end of the junction differs, possibly owing to a read error. The chain has TRBV29-1 and TRBJ2-5; D uncertain. Per germline, CDR1 SQVTM and CDR2 ANQGSEA. This CDR3 is 14 amino acids long. The CDR3 nucleotides read TGCATCGTTATCCTCTCTGTATCCCCGGAGATCCAGTACTTC. It codes for CIVILSVSPEIQYF.

Details on this clonotype: A read error may account for a junction end that differs from germline. V is TRBV6-5 and J is TRBJ1-2; possible D gene TRBD1, 5 bases. Germline V lookup: CDR1 MNHEY, CDR2 SVGAGI. This CDR3 region has 13 residues. The CDR3 protein is CSCSYDRHYGYTF. CDR3 bases: TGCTCCTGCAGTTATGACAGACACTATGGCTACACCTTC.